These T cell receptor beta chains were read from a single sample in a study of OX40 agonist ivuxolimab in advanced cancers. Repertoires were generated with immunoSEQ multiplex PCR, while TCRdb's copy carries only in-frame clones and drops some. The sample holds around 38,000 clones, approximately 79% seen once. Sample: CD4+ or CD8+ T cells sorted from blood, taken in a trial of the OX40 agonist ivuxolimab. The receptor source for this set is an adult with an advanced solid tumor such as melanoma, head and neck, liver or kidney cancer. Each CDR3 is given with its conserved first and last residue. Fields, in order: CDR3 protein, V gene.

CDR3 protein: CASSSPFGQFF; V gene: TRBV27
CDR3 protein: CASSYLTGNTEAFF; V gene: TRBV6-5
CDR3 protein: CASSNQGQGAYEQYF; V gene: TRBV28
CDR3 protein: CASSMGTGLNQPQHF; V gene: TRBV19
CDR3 protein: CASSAGTGGFGYTF; V gene: TRBV5-1
CDR3 protein: CASSPLGREAFF; V gene: TRBV19
CDR3 protein: CASSQAGALNTEAFF; V gene: TRBV14
CDR3 protein: CASSRREGQEAFF; V gene: TRBV5-4
CDR3 protein: CASSLEAGGLNYGYTF; V gene: TRBV5-1
CDR3 protein: CASSSGQGVTTEAFF; V gene: TRBV5-1
CDR3 protein: CASSPQGTTYEQYF; V gene: TRBV18
CDR3 protein: CASSLARDGLNTEAFF; V gene: TRBV11-2
CDR3 protein: CASSLDGTADTEAFF; V gene: TRBV7-2
CDR3 protein: CASSFLPQLNNYGYTF; V gene: TRBV5-5
CDR3 protein: CASSYGDRGLSYEQYF; V gene: TRBV6-6
CDR3 protein: CASSLTGGTEAFF; V gene: TRBV7-2
CDR3 protein: CATSSTPYNEQFF; V gene: TRBV15
CDR3 protein: CASMGQPWETQYF; V gene: TRBV19
CDR3 protein: CASLQGNEQFF; V gene: TRBV10-2
CDR3 protein: CAWSAWSGAEAFF; V gene: TRBV30
CDR3 protein: CASSMTGGGNQPQHF; V gene: TRBV19
CDR3 protein: CASSPNSGEGGYTF; V gene: TRBV7-6
CDR3 protein: CASSLLSPGNTEAFF; V gene: TRBV14
CDR3 protein: CAIAGTGYNEQFF; V gene: TRBV2
CDR3 protein: CASSPGETQYF; V gene: TRBV5-1
CDR3 protein: CASSGLGQLSNQPQHF; V gene: TRBV27
CDR3 protein: CASSLVVTGRSYEQYF; V gene: TRBV11-2
CDR3 protein: CASSLGHTGTDTQYF; V gene: TRBV27
CDR3 protein: CASTDRARTNYGYTF; V gene: TRBV6-5
CDR3 protein: CSVGAYGEKLFF; V gene: TRBV29-1
CDR3 protein: CAWGSGTAHEKLFF; V gene: TRBV30
CDR3 protein: CAWSRGGGRVDNEQFF; V gene: TRBV30
CDR3 protein: CASTEGDSLLYGYTF; V gene: TRBV2
CDR3 protein: CSVQGDDQPQHF; V gene: TRBV29-1
CDR3 protein: CASSLGASYEQYF; V gene: TRBV27
CDR3 protein: CASTPSRQRVATNEKLFF; V gene: TRBV19
CDR3 protein: CASSLSLEGWGYTF; V gene: TRBV2
CDR3 protein: CSAWKETQYF; V gene: TRBV20-1
CDR3 protein: CASSLSGTNLRDYSNQPQHF; V gene: TRBV27